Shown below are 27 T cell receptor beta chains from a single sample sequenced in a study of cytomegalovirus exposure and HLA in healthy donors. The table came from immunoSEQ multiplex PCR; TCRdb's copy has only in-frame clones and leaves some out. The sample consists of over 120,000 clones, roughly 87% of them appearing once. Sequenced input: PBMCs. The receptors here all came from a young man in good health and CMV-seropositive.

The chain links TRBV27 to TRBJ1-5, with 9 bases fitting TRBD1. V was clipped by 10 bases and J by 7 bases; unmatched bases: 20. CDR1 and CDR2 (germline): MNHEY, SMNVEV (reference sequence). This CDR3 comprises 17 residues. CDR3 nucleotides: TGTGCCACCTTACCCGGGACAGGGTTTCAACCTGGGCAGCCCCAGCATTTT. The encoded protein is CATLPGTGFQPGQPQHF.

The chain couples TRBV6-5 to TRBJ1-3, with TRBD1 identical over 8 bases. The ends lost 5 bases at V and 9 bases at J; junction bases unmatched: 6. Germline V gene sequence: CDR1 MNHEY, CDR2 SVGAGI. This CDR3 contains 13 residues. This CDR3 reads CASSMGTGGTIYF. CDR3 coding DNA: TGTGCCAGCAGTATGGGGACAGGAGGCACCATATATTTT.

This CDR3 is CASSHRDGIYEQYF. The DNA for the CDR3 is TGCGCCAGCAGCCACAGGGACGGAATCTACGAGCAGTACTTC. This chain links TRBV5-1 with TRBJ2-7; possibly TRBD1 for D (6 bases). Trimming took 4 bases from V and 3 from J, leaving 14 bases between them. The CDR3 has 14 amino acids. Germline CDR1 SGHRS, CDR2 YFSETQ.

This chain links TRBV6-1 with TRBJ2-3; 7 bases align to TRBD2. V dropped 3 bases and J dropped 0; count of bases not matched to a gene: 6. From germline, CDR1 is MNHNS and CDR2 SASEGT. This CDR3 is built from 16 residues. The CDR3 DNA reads TGTGCCAGCAGTGAGGCCCTAGCGGTGAGCACAGATACGCAGTATTTT. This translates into CASSEALAVSTDTQYF.

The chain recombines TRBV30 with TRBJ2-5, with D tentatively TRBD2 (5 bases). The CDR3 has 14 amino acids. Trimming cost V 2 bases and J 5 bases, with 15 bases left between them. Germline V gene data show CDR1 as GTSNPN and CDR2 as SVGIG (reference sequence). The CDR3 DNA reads TGTGCCTGGAGTCTGGGGAGTGGGCCCGAGACCCAGTACTTC. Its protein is CAWSLGSGPETQYF.

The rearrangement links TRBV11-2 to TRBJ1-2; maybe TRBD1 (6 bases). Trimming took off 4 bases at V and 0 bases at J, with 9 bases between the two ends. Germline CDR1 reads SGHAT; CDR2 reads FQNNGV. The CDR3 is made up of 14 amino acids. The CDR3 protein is CASSSQGTNYGYTF. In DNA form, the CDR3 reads TGTGCCAGCAGCTCGCAGGGGACTAACTATGGCTACACCTTC.

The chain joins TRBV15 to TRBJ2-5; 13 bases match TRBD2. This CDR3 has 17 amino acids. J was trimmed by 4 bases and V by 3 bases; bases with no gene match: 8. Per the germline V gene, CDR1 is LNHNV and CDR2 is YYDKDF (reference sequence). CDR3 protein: CATSSWGGLAGRETQYF. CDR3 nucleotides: TGTGCCACCAGCAGCTGGGGGGGACTAGCGGGAAGAGAGACCCAGTACTTC.

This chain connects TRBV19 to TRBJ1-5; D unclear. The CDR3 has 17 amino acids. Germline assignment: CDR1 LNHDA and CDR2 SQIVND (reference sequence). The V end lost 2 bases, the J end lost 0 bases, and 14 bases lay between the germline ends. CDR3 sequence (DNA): TGTGCCAGTAGTATACGGGGAGACACCTATAGCAATCAGCCCCAGCATTTT. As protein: CASSIRGDTYSNQPQHF.

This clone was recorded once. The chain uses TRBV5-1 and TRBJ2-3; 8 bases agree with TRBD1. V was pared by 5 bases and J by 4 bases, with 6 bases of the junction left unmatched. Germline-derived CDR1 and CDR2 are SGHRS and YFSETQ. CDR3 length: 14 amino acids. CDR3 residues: CASRGQGGADTQYF. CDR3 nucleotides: TGCGCCAGCAGAGGACAGGGTGGGGCAGATACGCAGTATTTT.

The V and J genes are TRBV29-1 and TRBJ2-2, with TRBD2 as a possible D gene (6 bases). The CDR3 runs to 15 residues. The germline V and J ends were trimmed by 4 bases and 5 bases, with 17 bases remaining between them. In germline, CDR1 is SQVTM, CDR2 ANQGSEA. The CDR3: CSVGGGALPTGELFF. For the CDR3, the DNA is TGCAGCGTTGGTGGAGGGGCCCTGCCGACCGGGGAGCTGTTTTTT.

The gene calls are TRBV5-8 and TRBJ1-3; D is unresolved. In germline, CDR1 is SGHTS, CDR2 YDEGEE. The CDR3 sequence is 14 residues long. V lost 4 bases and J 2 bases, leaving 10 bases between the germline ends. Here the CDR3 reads CASSPFQTGNTIYF. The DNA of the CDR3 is TGTGCCAGCAGCCCCTTTCAGACTGGAAACACCATATATTTT.

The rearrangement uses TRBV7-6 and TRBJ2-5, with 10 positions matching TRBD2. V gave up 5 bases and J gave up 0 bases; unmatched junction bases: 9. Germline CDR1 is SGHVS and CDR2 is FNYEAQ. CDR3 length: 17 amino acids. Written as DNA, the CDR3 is TGTGCCAGCAGCAGGGATGGCCTAGCGGGAGACCAAGAGACCCAGTACTTC. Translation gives CASSRDGLAGDQETQYF.

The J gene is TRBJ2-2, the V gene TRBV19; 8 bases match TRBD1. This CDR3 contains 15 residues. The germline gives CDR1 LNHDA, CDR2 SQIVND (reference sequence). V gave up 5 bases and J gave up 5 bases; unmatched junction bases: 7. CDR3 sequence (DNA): TGTGCCAGTAGTTCTACAGGGGGGACTACCGGGGAGCTGTTTTTT. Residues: CASSSTGGTTGELFF.

The CDR3 loop is CASSPGPPGWDQYF. The DNA of the CDR3 is TGTGCCAGCAGCCCAGGGCCCCCTGGGTGGGACCAGTACTTC. This sequence joins TRBV11-3 and TRBJ2-5, with D possibly matching TRBD1 (5 bases). This CDR3 contains 14 residues. V lost 5 bases to trimming and J lost 10 bases, with 20 bases between them. Germline assignment: CDR1 SGHNT and CDR2 YENEEA.

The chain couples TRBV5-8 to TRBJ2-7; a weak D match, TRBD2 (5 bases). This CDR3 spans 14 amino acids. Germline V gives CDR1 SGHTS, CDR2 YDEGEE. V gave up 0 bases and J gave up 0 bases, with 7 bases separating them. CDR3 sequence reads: CASSLVGSSYEQYF. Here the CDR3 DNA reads TGTGCCAGCAGCTTGGTTGGGAGCTCCTACGAGCAGTACTTC. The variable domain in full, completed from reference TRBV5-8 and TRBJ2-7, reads EAGVTQSPTHLIKTRGQQATLRCSPISGHTSVYWYQQALGLGLQFLLWYDEGEERNRGNFPPRFSGRQFPNYSSELNVNALELEDSALYLCASSLVGSSYEQYFGPGTRLTVT.

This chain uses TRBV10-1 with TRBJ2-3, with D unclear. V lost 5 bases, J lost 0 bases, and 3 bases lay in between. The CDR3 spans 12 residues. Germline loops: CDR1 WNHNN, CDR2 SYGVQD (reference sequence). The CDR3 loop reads CASSSSTDTQYF. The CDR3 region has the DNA TGCGCCAGCAGTTCTAGCACAGATACGCAGTATTTT.

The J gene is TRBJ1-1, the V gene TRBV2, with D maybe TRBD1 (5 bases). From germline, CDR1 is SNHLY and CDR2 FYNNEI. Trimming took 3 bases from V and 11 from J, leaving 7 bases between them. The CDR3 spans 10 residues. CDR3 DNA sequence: TGTGCCAGCAGTGACAGGGTCGCTTTCTTT. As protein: CASSDRVAFF.

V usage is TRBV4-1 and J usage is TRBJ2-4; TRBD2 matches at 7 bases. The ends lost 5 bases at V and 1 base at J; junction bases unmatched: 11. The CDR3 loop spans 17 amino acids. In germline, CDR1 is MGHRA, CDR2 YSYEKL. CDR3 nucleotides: TGCGCCAGCAGCAATCCCTATGCGGGAGTGGCCAAAAACATTCAGTACTTC. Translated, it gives CASSNPYAGVAKNIQYF.

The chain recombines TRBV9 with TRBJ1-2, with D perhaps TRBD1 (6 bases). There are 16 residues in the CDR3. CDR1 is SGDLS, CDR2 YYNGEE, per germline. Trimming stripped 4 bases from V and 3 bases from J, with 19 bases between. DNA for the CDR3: TGTGCCAGCAGCCCTGAATACGGACAGCCAGACTATGGCTACACCTTC. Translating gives CASSPEYGQPDYGYTF.

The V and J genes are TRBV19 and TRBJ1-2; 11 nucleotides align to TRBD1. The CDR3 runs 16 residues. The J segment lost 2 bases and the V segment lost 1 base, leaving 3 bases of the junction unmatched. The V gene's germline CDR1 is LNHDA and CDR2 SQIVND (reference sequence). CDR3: CASSIARDRGNYGYTF. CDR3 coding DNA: TGTGCCAGTAGTATAGCCCGGGACAGGGGGAACTATGGCTACACCTTC. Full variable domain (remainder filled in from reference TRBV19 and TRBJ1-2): DGGITQSPKYLFRKEGQNVTLSCEQNLNHDAMYWYRQDPGQGLRLIYYSQIVNDFQKGDIAEGYSVSREKKESFPLTVTSAQKNPTAFYLCASSIARDRGNYGYTFGSGTRLTVV.

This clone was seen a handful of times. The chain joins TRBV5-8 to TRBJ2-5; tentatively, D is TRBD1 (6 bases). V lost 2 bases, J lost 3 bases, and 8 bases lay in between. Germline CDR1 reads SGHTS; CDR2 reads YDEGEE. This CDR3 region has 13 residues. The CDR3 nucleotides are TGTGCCAGCAGCTTTTACAGGGAAGAGACCCAGTACTTC. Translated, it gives CASSFYREETQYF.

Here the CDR3 DNA reads TGTGCCAGCAGTTCCCCCGGACAGCTCCGTACAGAAGCTTTCTTT. Residues: CASSSPGQLRTEAFF. The chain is built from TRBV28 and TRBJ1-1, with D maybe TRBD1 (6 bases). CDR1 and CDR2 from the germline V gene are MDHEN and SYDVKM. Trimming removed 4 bases from V and 8 bases from J, with 20 bases in between. The CDR3 covers 15 residues.

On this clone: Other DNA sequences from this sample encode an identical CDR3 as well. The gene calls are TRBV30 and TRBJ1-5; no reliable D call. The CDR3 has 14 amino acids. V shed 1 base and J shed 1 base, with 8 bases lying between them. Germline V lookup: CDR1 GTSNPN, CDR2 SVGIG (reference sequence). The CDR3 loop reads CAWSGRASNQPQHF. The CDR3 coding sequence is TGTGCCTGGAGTGGGAGGGCCAGCAATCAGCCCCAGCATTTT.

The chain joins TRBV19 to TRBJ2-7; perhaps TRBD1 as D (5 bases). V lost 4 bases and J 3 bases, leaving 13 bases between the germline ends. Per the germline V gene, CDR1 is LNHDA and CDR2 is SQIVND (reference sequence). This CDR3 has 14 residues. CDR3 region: CASSTLDTVYEQYF. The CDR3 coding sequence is TGTGCCAGTAGTACCCTGGACACAGTCTACGAGCAGTACTTC. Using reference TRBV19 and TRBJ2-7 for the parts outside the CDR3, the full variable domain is DGGITQSPKYLFRKEGQNVTLSCEQNLNHDAMYWYRQDPGQGLRLIYYSQIVNDFQKGDIAEGYSVSREKKESFPLTVTSAQKNPTAFYLCASSTLDTVYEQYFGPGTRLTVT.

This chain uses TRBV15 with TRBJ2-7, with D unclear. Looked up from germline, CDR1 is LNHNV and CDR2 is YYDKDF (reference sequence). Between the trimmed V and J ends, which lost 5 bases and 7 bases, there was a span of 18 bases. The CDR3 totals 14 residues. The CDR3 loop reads CATSFDAATREQYF. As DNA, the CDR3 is TGTGCCACCAGCTTTGACGCGGCAACAAGGGAGCAGTACTTC.

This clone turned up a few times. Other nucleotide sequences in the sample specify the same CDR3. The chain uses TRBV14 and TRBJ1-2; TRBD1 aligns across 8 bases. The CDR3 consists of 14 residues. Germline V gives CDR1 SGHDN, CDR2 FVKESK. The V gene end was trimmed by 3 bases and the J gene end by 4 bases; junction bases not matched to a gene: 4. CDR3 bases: TGTGCCAGCAGCCAGACAGGACAGGGCTATGGCTACACCTTC. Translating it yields CASSQTGQGYGYTF. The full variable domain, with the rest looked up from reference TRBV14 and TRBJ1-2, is EAGVTQFPSHSVIEKGQTVTLRCDPISGHDNLYWYRRVMGKEIKFLLHFVKESKQDESGMPNNRFLAERTGGTYSTLKVQPAELEDSGVYFCASSQTGQGYGYTFGSGTRLTVV.

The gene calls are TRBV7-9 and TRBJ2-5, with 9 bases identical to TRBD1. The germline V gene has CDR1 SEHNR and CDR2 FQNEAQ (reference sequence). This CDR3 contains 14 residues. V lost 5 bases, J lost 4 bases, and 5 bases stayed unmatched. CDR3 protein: CASSPLGQGETQYF. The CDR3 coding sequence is TGTGCCAGCAGCCCCCTGGGACAGGGAGAGACCCAGTACTTC.